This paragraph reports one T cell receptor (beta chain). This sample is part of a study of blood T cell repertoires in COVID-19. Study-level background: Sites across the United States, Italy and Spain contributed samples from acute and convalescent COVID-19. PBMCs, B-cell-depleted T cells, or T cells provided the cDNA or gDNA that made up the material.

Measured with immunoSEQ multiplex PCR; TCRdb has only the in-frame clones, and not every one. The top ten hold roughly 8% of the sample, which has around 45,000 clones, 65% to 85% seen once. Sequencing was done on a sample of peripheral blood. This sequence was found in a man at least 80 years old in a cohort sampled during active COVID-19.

For the CDR3, the DNA is TGTGCCAGCAGCACGACAGGGGGCGCCTATGGCTACACCTTC. This gives the protein CASSTTGGAYGYTF. This sequence joins TRBV9 and TRBJ1-2; 10 bases agree with TRBD1. V lost 4 bases and J lost 4; bases outside the gene matches: 4. The germline V gene has CDR1 SGDLS and CDR2 YYNGEE. The length of the CDR3 is 14 residues.